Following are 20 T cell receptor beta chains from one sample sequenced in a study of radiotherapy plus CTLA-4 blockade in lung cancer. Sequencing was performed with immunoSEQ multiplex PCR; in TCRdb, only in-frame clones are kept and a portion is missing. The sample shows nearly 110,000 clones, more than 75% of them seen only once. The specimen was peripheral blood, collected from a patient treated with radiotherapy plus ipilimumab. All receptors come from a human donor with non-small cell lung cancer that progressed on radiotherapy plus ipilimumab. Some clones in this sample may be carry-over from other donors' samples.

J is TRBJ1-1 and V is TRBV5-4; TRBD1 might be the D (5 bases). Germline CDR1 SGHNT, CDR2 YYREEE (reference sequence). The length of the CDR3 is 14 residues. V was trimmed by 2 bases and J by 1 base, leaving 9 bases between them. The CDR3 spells CASSLRGRNTEAFF. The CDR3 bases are TGTGCCAGCAGCTTACGGGGGAGGAACACTGAAGCTTTCTTT.

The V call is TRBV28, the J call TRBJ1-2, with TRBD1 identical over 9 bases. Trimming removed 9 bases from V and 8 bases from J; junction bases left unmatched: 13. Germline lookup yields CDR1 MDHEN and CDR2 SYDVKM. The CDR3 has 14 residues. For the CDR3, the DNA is TGTGCCAGTGAACCTGGGACAGGGTCTTTAGGCTACACCTTC. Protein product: CASEPGTGSLGYTF.

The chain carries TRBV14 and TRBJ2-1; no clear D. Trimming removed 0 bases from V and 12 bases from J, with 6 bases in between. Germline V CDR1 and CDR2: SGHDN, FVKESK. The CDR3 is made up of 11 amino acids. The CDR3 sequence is CASSQDGWQFF. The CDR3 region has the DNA TGTGCCAGCAGCCAAGATGGGTGGCAGTTCTTC.

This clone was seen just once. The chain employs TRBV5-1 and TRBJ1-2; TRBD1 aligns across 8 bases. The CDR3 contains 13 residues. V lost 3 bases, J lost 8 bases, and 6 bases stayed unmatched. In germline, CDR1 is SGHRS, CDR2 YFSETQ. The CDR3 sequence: CASSSGQGPGYTF. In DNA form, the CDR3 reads TGCGCCAGCAGCTCCGGACAGGGTCCGGGCTACACCTTC.

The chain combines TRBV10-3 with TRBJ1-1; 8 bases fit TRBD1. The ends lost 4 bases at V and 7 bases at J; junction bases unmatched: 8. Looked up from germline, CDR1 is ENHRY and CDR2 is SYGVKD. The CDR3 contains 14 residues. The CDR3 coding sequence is TGTGCCATCAGTGCAACAGGGGGAACAATTGAAGCTTTCTTT. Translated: CAISATGGTIEAFF.

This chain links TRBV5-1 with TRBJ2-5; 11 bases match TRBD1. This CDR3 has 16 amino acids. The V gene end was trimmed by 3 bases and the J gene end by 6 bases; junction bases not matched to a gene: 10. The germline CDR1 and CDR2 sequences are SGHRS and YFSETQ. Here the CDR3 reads CASSSRFGQGAKTQYF. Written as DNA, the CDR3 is TGCGCCAGCAGCTCTAGGTTTGGACAGGGGGCTAAGACCCAGTACTTC.

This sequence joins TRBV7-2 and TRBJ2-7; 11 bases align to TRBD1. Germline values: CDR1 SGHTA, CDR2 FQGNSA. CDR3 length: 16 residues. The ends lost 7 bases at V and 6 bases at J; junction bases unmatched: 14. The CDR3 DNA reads TGTGCCAGCACCCTAGGGAGGACAGGGGGCTCGGGCGAGCAGTACTTC. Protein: CASTLGRTGGSGEQYF.

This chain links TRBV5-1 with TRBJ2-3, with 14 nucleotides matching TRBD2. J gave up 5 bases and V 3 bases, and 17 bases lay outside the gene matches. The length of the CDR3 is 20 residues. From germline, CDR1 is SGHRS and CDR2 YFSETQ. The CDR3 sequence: CASSYLPRRTSGGSKDTQYF. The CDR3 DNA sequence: TGCGCCAGCAGCTACCTACCCCGTCGGACTAGCGGGGGGTCGAAAGATACGCAGTATTTT.

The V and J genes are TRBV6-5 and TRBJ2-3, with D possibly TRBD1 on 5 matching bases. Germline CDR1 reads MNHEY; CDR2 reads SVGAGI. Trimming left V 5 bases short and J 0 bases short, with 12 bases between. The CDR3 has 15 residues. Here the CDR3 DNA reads TGTGCCAGCAGTCCAACAGGATTTAGCACAGATACGCAGTATTTT. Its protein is CASSPTGFSTDTQYF.

In DNA form, the CDR3 reads TGTGCCAGCAGCCGGCCGGGGTACAATGAGCAGTTCTTC. Its translation is CASSRPGYNEQFF. The chain couples TRBV5-6 to TRBJ2-1; tentative D call: TRBD2 (5 bases). CDR3 length equals 13 residues. In germline, CDR1 is SGHDT, CDR2 YYEEEE. V lost 4 bases, J lost 4 bases, and 9 bases lay in between.

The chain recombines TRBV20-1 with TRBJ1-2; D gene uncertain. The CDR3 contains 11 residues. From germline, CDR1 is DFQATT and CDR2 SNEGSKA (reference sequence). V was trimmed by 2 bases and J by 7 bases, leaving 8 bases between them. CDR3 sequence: CSARRGFGYTF. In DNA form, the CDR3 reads TGCAGTGCTAGACGGGGATTTGGCTACACCTTC.

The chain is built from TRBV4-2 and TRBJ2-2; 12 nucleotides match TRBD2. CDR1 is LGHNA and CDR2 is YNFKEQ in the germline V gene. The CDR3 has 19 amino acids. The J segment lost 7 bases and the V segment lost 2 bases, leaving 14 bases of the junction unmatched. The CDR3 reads CASSQRATSGGYHHGELFF. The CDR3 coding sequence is TGTGCCAGCAGCCAAAGGGCGACTAGCGGGGGTTATCATCACGGGGAGCTGTTTTTT.

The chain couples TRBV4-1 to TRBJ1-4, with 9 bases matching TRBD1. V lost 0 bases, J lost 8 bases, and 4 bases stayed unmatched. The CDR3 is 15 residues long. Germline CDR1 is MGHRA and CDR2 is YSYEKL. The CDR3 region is CASSQEGTGYEKLFF. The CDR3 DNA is TGCGCCAGCAGCCAAGAGGGGACAGGGTACGAAAAACTGTTTTTT.

CDR3 bases: TGTGCCAGCAGTTTTGCGGGTGGTGCAACTAATGAAAAACTGTTTTTT. Translated, it gives CASSFAGGATNEKLFF. The genes are TRBV27 and TRBJ1-4; D unresolved. V gave up 3 bases and J gave up 0 bases, with 11 bases separating them. The CDR3 totals 16 residues. From germline, CDR1 is MNHEY and CDR2 SMNVEV (reference sequence).

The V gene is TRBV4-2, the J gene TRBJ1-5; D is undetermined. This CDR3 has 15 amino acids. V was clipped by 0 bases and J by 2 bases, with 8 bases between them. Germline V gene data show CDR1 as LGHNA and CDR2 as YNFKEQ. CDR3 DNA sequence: TGTGCCAGCAGCCAAGACGGTGGGGGCAATCAGCCCCAGCATTTT. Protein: CASSQDGGGNQPQHF.

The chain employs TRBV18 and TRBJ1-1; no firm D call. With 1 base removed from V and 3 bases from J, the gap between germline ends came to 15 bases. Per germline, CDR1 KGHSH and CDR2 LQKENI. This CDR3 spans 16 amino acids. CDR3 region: CASSPRAGGSDTEAFF. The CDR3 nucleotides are TGTGCCAGCTCACCACGGGCAGGAGGATCGGACACTGAAGCTTTCTTT.

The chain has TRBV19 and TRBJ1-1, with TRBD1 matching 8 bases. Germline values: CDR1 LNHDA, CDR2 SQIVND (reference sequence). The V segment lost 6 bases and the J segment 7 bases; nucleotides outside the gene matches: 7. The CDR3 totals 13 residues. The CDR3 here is CASSFDRGGEAFF. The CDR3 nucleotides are TGTGCCAGTAGCTTCGACAGGGGCGGTGAAGCTTTCTTT. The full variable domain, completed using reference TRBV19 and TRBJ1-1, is DGGITQSPKYLFRKEGQNVTLSCEQNLNHDAMYWYRQDPGQGLRLIYYSQIVNDFQKGDIAEGYSVSREKKESFPLTVTSAQKNPTAFYLCASSFDRGGEAFFGQGTRLTVV.

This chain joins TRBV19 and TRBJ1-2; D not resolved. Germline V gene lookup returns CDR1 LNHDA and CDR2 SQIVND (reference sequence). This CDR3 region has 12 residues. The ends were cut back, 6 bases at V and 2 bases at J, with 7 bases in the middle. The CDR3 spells CASRERNYGYTF. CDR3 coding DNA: TGTGCCAGTAGGGAGAGAAACTATGGCTACACCTTC.

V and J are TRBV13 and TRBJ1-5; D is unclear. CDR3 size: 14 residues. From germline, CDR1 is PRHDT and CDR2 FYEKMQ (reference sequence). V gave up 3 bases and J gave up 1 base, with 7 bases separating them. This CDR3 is CASSFRGSNQPQHF. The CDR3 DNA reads TGTGCCAGCAGCTTCCGGGGAAGCAATCAGCCCCAGCATTTT.

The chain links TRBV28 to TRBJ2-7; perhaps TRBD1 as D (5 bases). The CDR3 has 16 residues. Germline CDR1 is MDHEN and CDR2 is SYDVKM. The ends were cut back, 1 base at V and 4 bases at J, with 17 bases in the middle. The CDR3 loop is CASSLFGLGAGYEQYF. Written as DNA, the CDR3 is TGTGCCAGCAGTTTATTCGGTCTAGGGGCTGGGTACGAGCAGTACTTC.